Below are 7 T cell receptor beta chains sequenced from a single sample in a study of cytomegalovirus exposure and HLA in healthy donors. PCR amplification relied on 60 Vbeta primers (plus 13 Jbeta primers). Assay used: immunoSEQ multiplex PCR; TCRdb lists only in-frame clones, some missing. The listing records 140,000 to 150,000 clones. The source material was PBMCs. The receptors shown here come from a woman aged 45 to 65 in good health and CMV-seronegative.

The rearrangement links TRBV6-1 to TRBJ1-2; no clear D gene. The CDR3 extends over 12 amino acids. The V gene's germline CDR1 is MNHNS and CDR2 SASEGT. Trimming pared 9 bases from V and 3 bases from J, leaving 11 bases between. DNA for the CDR3: TGTGCCAGTATAGGCGGAGACTATGGCTACACCTTC. It is translated as CASIGGDYGYTF.

The rearrangement links TRBV5-1 to TRBJ1-2; tentatively, D is TRBD1 (5 bases). Looked up from germline, CDR1 is SGHRS and CDR2 is YFSETQ. Trimming removed 0 bases at V and 7 bases at J, with 22 bases between. The CDR3 contains 17 residues. CDR3 in DNA: TGCGCCAGCAGCTTGGACGACAGTCATCTCCACTATCGTGGCTACACCTTC. It yields the protein CASSLDDSHLHYRGYTF.

V usage is TRBV18 and J usage is TRBJ1-5; 11 nucleotides match TRBD1. The CDR3 covers 17 residues. Looked up from germline, CDR1 is KGHSH and CDR2 is LQKENI. The ends lost 6 bases at V and 2 bases at J; junction bases unmatched: 9. The CDR3 loop is CASSRGTGGSGNQPQHF. The CDR3 DNA reads TGTGCCAGCTCGCGCGGGACAGGGGGTAGTGGCAATCAGCCCCAGCATTTT.

The chain carries TRBV5-1 and TRBJ2-3; no clear D. The V end was cut by 0 bases, the J end by 0 bases, with 5 bases between. Per the germline V gene, CDR1 is SGHRS and CDR2 is YFSETQ. CDR3 length equals 14 residues. The CDR3 loop is CASSLALSTDTQYF. The CDR3 DNA follows: TGCGCCAGCAGCTTGGCTTTGAGCACAGATACGCAGTATTTT.

Here the CDR3 reads CASSTPDTTSLKLFF. The CDR3 coding sequence is TGTGCCAGCAGTACACCGGACACGACGTCCCTAAAACTGTTTTTT. The V and J genes are TRBV6-5 and TRBJ1-4, with D possibly matching TRBD1 (5 bases). The CDR3 runs to 15 residues. CDR1 and CDR2 from the germline V gene are MNHEY and SVGAGI. V lost 5 bases and J lost 10, with 20 bases in between.

This chain connects TRBV9 to TRBJ2-3; 12 nucleotides match TRBD2. Trimming at V came to 0 bases and at J to 1 base, leaving 0 bases not matched to a gene. This CDR3 is built from 16 residues. Germline assignment: CDR1 SGDLS and CDR2 YYNGEE. For the CDR3, the DNA is TGTGCCAGCAGCGTAGGACTAGCGGGAGGCACAGATACGCAGTATTTT. It codes for CASSVGLAGGTDTQYF.

The genes are TRBV5-6 and TRBJ1-1; no reliable D call. V was clipped by 1 base and J by 11 bases, with 12 bases between them. This CDR3 is 12 amino acids long. Per the germline V gene, CDR1 is SGHDT and CDR2 is YYEEEE. The DNA of the CDR3 is TGTGCCAGCAGCTTGTACTTAGGAGGTGCTTTCTTT. As protein: CASSLYLGGAFF. Looking up the rest from reference TRBV5-6 and TRBJ1-1 gives the full variable domain: DAGVTQSPTHLIKTRGQQVTLRCSPKSGHDTVSWYQQALGQGPQFIFQYYEEEERQRGNFPDRFSGHQFPNYSSELNVNALLLGDSALYLCASSLYLGGAFFGQGTRLTVV.